The rows below give T cell receptor beta chains drawn from one sample of a study of cytomegalovirus exposure and HLA in healthy donors. The table came from immunoSEQ multiplex PCR; TCRdb's copy has only in-frame clones and leaves some out. The profile covers about 80,000 clones, with around 62% appearing a single time and 3.5% to 4.5% taken by the ten largest. The sample was PBMCs. Source of these receptors: a male donor in good health and CMV-seropositive. CDR3s include the opening cysteine and the closing phenylalanine or tryptophan. The D gene is left open where the match is weak. The size of a clone is reported for some rows only, either as once, few or many, or as a class for expanded clones.

size	J	D	V	CDR3	DNA
once	TRBJ1-2	-	TRBV6-4	CASSEFAGSSYGYTF	TGTGCCAGCAGTGAGTTCGCGGGTAGTAGCTATGGCTACACCTTC
-	TRBJ2-3	-	TRBV6-5	CASSYSRLGPGGTQYF	TGTGCCAGCAGTTACTCTCGACTAGGCCCCGGGGGAACGCAGTATTTT
-	TRBJ2-1	-	TRBV5-4	CASSSGPTGNEQFF	TGTGCCAGCAGTTCAGGGCCTACAGGAAATGAGCAGTTCTTC
-	TRBJ1-1	TRBD1	TRBV11-1	CASSPSTGDTEAFF	TGTGCCAGCAGCCCGTCGACAGGGGACACTGAAGCTTTCTTT
-	TRBJ1-5	TRBD1	TRBV29-1	CSVAGGQDQPQHF	TGCAGCGTGGCAGGGGGCCAGGATCAGCCCCAGCACTTT
few	TRBJ2-7	TRBD1	TRBV19	CASSLLPGTGEGEQYF	TGTGCCAGTAGCCTCCTTCCCGGGACAGGGGAAGGCGAGCAGTACTTC
-	TRBJ2-5	-	TRBV5-1	CASSPGSQETQYF	TGCGCCAGCAGCCCCGGGAGTCAAGAGACCCAGTACTTC
-	TRBJ2-5	-	TRBV7-9	CASSLAGETQYF	TGTGCCAGCAGCTTGGCCGGGGAGACCCAGTACTTC
-	TRBJ2-1	TRBD2	TRBV7-8	CASSPQLADYNEQFF	TGTGCCAGCAGCCCCCAACTAGCGGATTACAATGAGCAGTTCTTC
-	TRBJ1-1	-	TRBV6-5	CASSNSGGKAEAFF	TGTGCCAGCAGTAATAGCGGGGGAAAGGCTGAAGCTTTCTTT
once	TRBJ2-3	-	TRBV19	CASSTLHGDTQYF	TGTGCCAGTAGTACCCTCCACGGGGATACGCAGTATTTT
-	TRBJ2-7	-	TRBV25-1	CASSEPGYYEQYF	TGTGCCAGCAGTGAGCCAGGGTACTACGAGCAGTACTTC
-	TRBJ1-2	-	TRBV7-6	CASRHDSYNGYTF	TGTGCCAGCAGGCACGACAGCTACAATGGCTACACCTTC
-	TRBJ2-7	-	TRBV5-4	CASSSQGGSYEQYF	TGTGCCAGCAGCTCACAGGGCGGGTCCTACGAGCAGTACTTC
-	TRBJ1-5	TRBD1	TRBV30	CAWAMGTASNQPQHF	TGTGCCTGGGCTATGGGGACAGCGAGCAATCAGCCCCAGCATTTT
few	TRBJ2-1	-	TRBV9	CASSVAEGEQFF	TGTGCCAGCAGCGTAGCAGAGGGTGAGCAGTTCTTC
few	TRBJ1-1	TRBD1	TRBV29-1	CSTDRGTMNTEAFF	TGCAGCACCGACAGGGGGACCATGAACACTGAAGCTTTCTTT
-	TRBJ1-1	-	TRBV6-4	CASSAGGTEAFF	TGTGCCAGCAGTGCGGGGGGCACTGAAGCTTTCTTT
-	TRBJ2-5	-	TRBV7-6	CASSLVRGKETQYF	TGTGCCAGCAGCTTAGTAAGAGGAAAGGAGACCCAGTACTTC
-	TRBJ1-2	-	TRBV29-1	CSVEPTASYGYTF	TGCAGCGTTGAGCCTACAGCCAGCTATGGCTACACCTTC
-	TRBJ1-5	-	TRBV15	CAPSRGGLRVGQPQHF	TGTGCCCCCAGCAGAGGAGGATTACGGGTTGGTCAGCCCCAGCATTTT
few	TRBJ1-3	-	TRBV19	CASSSLAGLGRGNTIYF	TGTGCCAGTAGTAGCCTTGCGGGACTCGGGCGTGGAAACACCATATATTTT
-	TRBJ2-1	TRBD1	TRBV2	CASRPTTGGSYNEQFF	TGTGCCAGCAGACCGACCACAGGGGGCTCCTACAATGAGCAGTTCTTC
-	TRBJ1-2	-	TRBV5-1	CASSITPDSWNYGYTF	TGCGCCAGCAGCATCACCCCGGACAGCTGGAACTATGGCTACACCTTC
few	TRBJ2-7	-	TRBV5-6	CASRWTVAPYEQYF	TGTGCCAGCAGGTGGACAGTTGCGCCTTACGAGCAGTACTTC
-	TRBJ2-3	-	TRBV18	CASSPKGLKDYTDTQYF	TGTGCCAGCTCACCAAAAGGACTCAAAGACTACACAGATACGCAGTATTTT
-	TRBJ1-5	-	TRBV5-8	CASSFSENQPQHF	TGTGCCAGCAGCTTTTCAGAAAATCAGCCCCAGCATTTT
-	TRBJ1-1	TRBD1	TRBV25-1	CASSPGDRGEAFF	TGTGCCAGCAGTCCAGGGGACAGGGGAGAAGCTTTCTTT
-	TRBJ2-5	-	TRBV5-4	CASSIGGGALGETQYF	TGTGCCAGCAGCATTGGAGGGGGGGCGCTGGGAGAGACCCAGTACTTC
few	TRBJ2-1	-	TRBV29-1	CSVAGGMTNNEQFF	TGCAGCGTTGCCGGCGGGATGACTAACAATGAGCAGTTCTTC
-	TRBJ1-1	TRBD1	TRBV19	CATQGANTNTEAFF	TGTGCCACTCAGGGGGCGAATACGAACACTGAAGCTTTCTTT
-	TRBJ2-2	-	TRBV15	CATSRVGQTRLGTGELFF	TGTGCCACCAGCAGAGTAGGACAGACGAGGCTGGGTACCGGGGAGCTGTTTTTT
-	TRBJ2-2	TRBD2	TRBV7-3	CASSLTLTSGPTGELFF	TGTGCCAGCAGCTTAACGTTGACTAGCGGGCCCACCGGGGAGCTGTTTTTT
-	TRBJ1-2	TRBD1	TRBV19	CASRTGSANYGYTF	TGTGCCAGTAGGACAGGGTCGGCTAACTATGGCTACACCTTC
-	TRBJ1-2	-	TRBV6-1	CASRSPSPDYTF	TGTGCCAGCAGGTCCCCGAGCCCCGACTACACCTTC
-	TRBJ2-7	-	TRBV9	CASSVGTLYEQYF	TGTGCCAGCAGCGTCGGGACACTCTACGAGCAGTACTTC
-	TRBJ2-3	TRBD1	TRBV11-3	CASSPGAGGPDTQYF	TGTGCCAGCAGCCCTGGGGCAGGGGGCCCAGATACGCAGTATTTT
-	TRBJ2-7	-	TRBV2	CASSEPTYEQYF	TGTGCCAGCAGTGAACCGACTTACGAGCAGTACTTC
few	TRBJ2-7	TRBD1	TRBV7-2	CASSSTGGLYEQYF	TGTGCCAGCAGCTCGACAGGGGGCTTGTACGAGCAGTACTTC
-	TRBJ1-4	TRBD1	TRBV9	CASSVQGQGYEKLFF	TGTGCCAGCAGCGTTCAGGGACAGGGTTATGAAAAACTGTTTTTT
-	TRBJ2-7	TRBD1	TRBV5-6	CASSLGRGNILDEQYF	TGTGCCAGCAGCTTGGGCAGGGGGAATATATTGGACGAGCAGTACTTC
-	TRBJ2-2	TRBD2	TRBV4-1	CASSQDKSSGRNTGELFF	TGCGCCAGCAGCCAAGATAAGTCCAGCGGGAGAAACACCGGGGAGCTGTTTTTT
-	TRBJ2-2	TRBD1	TRBV28	CASSPTGTGGWGQLFF	TGTGCCAGCAGTCCCACCGGGACAGGGGGGTGGGGGCAGCTGTTTTTT
-	TRBJ2-1	-	TRBV4-1	CASSQDRGPYNEQFF	TGCGCCAGCAGCCAAGACAGGGGCCCCTACAATGAGCAGTTCTTC
many	TRBJ1-1	TRBD1	TRBV29-1	CSVEGSGGKKAFF	TGCAGCGTTGAAGGTTCAGGGGGGAAGAAAGCTTTCTTT
once	TRBJ2-2	-	TRBV6-6	CASSWGGGTGELFF	TGTGCCAGCAGTTGGGGAGGAGGCACCGGGGAGCTGTTTTTT
-	TRBJ2-5	TRBD2	TRBV28	CASKRLAGEETQYF	TGTGCCAGCAAGCGGCTAGCGGGAGAGGAGACCCAGTACTTC
-	TRBJ1-2	TRBD1	TRBV28	CASSFRLRGTGAIGYTF	TGTGCCAGCAGTTTTCGCCTTCGGGGGACAGGGGCGATCGGCTACACCTTC
few	TRBJ2-5	TRBD1	TRBV5-4	CASSPGTGIGETQYF	TGTGCCAGCAGCCCCGGGACAGGGATAGGAGAGACCCAGTACTTC
-	TRBJ1-1	-	TRBV5-4	CASSLQLGPGRAFF	TGTGCCAGCAGCTTGCAGTTGGGGCCGGGTCGAGCTTTCTTT
-	TRBJ1-5	-	TRBV6-6	CASSSNREAQPQHF	TGTGCCAGCAGTTCAAACCGGGAGGCCCAGCCCCAGCATTTT
-	TRBJ2-1	TRBD2	TRBV6-5	CASTLAGGPDEQFF	TGTGCCAGCACCCTAGCGGGAGGGCCTGATGAGCAGTTCTTC
-	TRBJ1-1	TRBD1	TRBV11-3	CASSLQGAGGGTEAFF	TGTGCCAGCAGCTTACAGGGGGCCGGCGGGGGCACTGAAGCTTTCTTT
-	TRBJ2-2	-	TRBV6-5	CASSPAGVVGELFF	TGTGCCAGCAGTCCAGCAGGGGTCGTCGGGGAGCTGTTTTTT
-	TRBJ1-1	-	TRBV9	CASSVSRGFMNTEAFF	TGTGCCAGCAGCGTATCCCGGGGATTCATGAACACTGAAGCTTTCTTT
-	TRBJ1-6	TRBD1	TRBV6-6	CASRTTGGQSNSPLHF	TGTGCCAGCAGGACGACAGGGGGGCAGTCGAATTCACCCCTCCACTTT
-	TRBJ2-1	-	TRBV9	CASSVGQTSAYNEQFF	TGTGCCAGCAGCGTAGGGCAAACCTCAGCCTACAATGAGCAGTTCTTC
-	TRBJ1-1	TRBD1	TRBV11-3	CASSLGYRGSDTEAFF	TGTGCCAGCAGCTTAGGTTACAGGGGGTCGGACACTGAAGCTTTCTTT
-	TRBJ2-1	-	TRBV5-4	CASSLTYPGEQFF	TGTGCCAGCAGTTTGACATACCCGGGTGAGCAGTTCTTC